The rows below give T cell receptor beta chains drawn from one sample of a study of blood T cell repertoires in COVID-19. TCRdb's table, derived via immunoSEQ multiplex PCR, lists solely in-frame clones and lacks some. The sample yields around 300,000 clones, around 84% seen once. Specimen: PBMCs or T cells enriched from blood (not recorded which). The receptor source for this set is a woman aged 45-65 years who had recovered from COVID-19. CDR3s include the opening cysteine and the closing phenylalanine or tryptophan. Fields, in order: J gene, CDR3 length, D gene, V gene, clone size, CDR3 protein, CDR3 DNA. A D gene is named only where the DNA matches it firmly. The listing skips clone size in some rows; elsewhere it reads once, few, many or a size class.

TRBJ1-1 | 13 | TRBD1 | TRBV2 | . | CASTQGVSYPAFF | TGTGCCAGCACCCAGGGGGTCAGTTACCCAGCTTTCTTT
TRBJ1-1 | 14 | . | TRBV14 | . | CASSLTLTGTEAFF | TGTGCCAGCAGCCTTACACTCACAGGGACTGAAGCTTTCTTT
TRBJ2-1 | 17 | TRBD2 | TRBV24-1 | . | CATSEPREGYSYNEQFF | TGTGCCACCAGTGAACCGCGGGAGGGGTACTCCTACAATGAGCAGTTCTTC
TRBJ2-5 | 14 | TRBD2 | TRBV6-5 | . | CASRRRVAGETQYF | TGTGCCAGCAGACGTCGGGTAGCGGGAGAGACCCAGTACTTC
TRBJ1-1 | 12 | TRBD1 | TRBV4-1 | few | CASRSQGGEAFF | TGCGCCAGCAGATCACAGGGGGGTGAAGCTTTCTTT
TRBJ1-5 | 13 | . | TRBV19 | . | CASSAQSNQPQHF | TGTGCCAGTAGTGCCCAGAGCAATCAGCCCCAGCATTTT
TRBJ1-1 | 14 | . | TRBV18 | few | CASSPVRVVTEAFF | TGTGCCAGCTCACCAGTCAGGGTAGTCACTGAAGCTTTCTTT
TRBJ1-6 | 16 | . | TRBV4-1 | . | CASSQDLMGGGSPLHF | TGCGCCAGCAGCCAAGACTTGATGGGGGGGGGTTCACCCCTCCACTTT
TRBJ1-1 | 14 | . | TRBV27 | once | CASTGGGGNTEAFF | TGTGCCAGCACCGGCGGGGGCGGTAACACTGAAGCTTTCTTT
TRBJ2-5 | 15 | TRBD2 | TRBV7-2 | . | CASKSGGAQQETQYF | TGTGCCAGCAAGTCCGGGGGGGCCCAACAAGAGACCCAGTACTTC
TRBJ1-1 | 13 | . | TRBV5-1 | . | CASSFGGTTEAFF | TGCGCCAGCAGCTTTGGAGGGACCACTGAAGCTTTCTTT
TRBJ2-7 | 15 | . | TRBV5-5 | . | CASSLVPGVSYEQYF | TGTGCCAGCAGCTTGGTCCCCGGAGTCTCCTACGAGCAGTACTTC
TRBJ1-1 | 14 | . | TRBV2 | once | CASRYREFDTEAFF | TGTGCCAGCAGATACAGGGAGTTTGACACTGAAGCTTTCTTT